This TCR beta chain was recovered during a study of T cell therapy after organ transplantation. Study-level results: CD8 clonality fold change after therapy inversely tracked pretherapy clonality.

As regards this clone: Its antigen remains unknown.

This CDR3 is built from 15 residues. The germline gives CDR1 SGHRS, CDR2 YFSETQ. Trimming pared 4 bases from V and 0 bases from J, leaving 11 bases between. Profiling relied on immunoSEQ multiplex PCR, and the TCRdb table lists in-frame clones only, not all of them. Of about 48,000 clones listed, about 95% are singletons. The clonotype was recovered from a human patient who had received a solid organ transplant and had CMV disease. This sample comprised CD8+ T cells from blood, obtained before autologous CMV-specific T cell therapy. The V call is TRBV5-1, the J call TRBJ2-1; no firm D call. The CDR3 coding sequence is TGCGCCAGCAGCGTGACCTTTAGCTCCTACAATGAGCAGTTCTTC. Its translation: CASSVTFSSYNEQFF.